This entry is about one TCR beta chain. This clone appeared a few times. Its antigen is currently not known. No per-base quality is available; no much larger clone lies one base away. The immunoSEQ Assay, a bias-controlled multiplex PCR, was used to amplify TCRbeta CDR3 regions from genomic DNA. Per the source publication's procedure: The number of nucleated cells in each sample was estimated from the amplification of reference gene primers within the assay. To quantify the absolute abundance of each unique TCRbeta CDR3 rearrangement, sequence reads were collapsed and filtered. For each sample, productive Simpson clonality was calculated by taking the square root of Simpson's diversity index across productive rearrangements. What TCRdb holds here is the immuneACCESS table cut down to in-frame rearrangements. Part of the clones is not present; checked against another copy, under half of the missing clones reflect an unresolved V gene, and the others are unexplained. The D gene and trimming were derived from the DNA, and the V and J assignments and clone size from that table. This sample gives around 260,000 clones in total; about 90% of them show up just once. The ten largest make up about 2.5% of the sample.

One collaborating source in Seattle enrolled patients while the patients were actively infected and followed the patients over time throughout the course of disease. Collaborating institutions collected whole blood in K2EDTA tubes following their own protocols. Collaborator samples were shipped for TCRbeta analysis as frozen whole blood, isolated PBMCs, or DNA extracted from either sample type. These data come from a study of blood T cell repertoires in COVID-19 (dated by TCRdb to about 2020). Concerning the study at large: Collaborator samples came from the United States, Italy and Spain and covered acute and convalescent phases of COVID-19. The sample metadata nearly always contained a de-identified subject ID, COVID-19 status, age in years and sex. Deeply sampled blood TCRbeta repertoires from subjects exposed to, actively infected with, or recovered from COVID-19 were included in the dataset. Where available, HLA class I and class II types were obtained from metadata supplied by the sample provider rather than from assay-based typing. The material from the prospective study consisted of cDNA or gDNA derived from T cells, B-cell-depleted T cells, or PBMCs. The samples were drawn from two sources: the first 160 participants of the ongoing ImmuneRACE study, and 1,200 or so subjects contributed by 6 global collaborators. A freely available public database, intended as a resource for researchers studying the immune response to SARS-CoV-2, is where the repertoires were released. Broader findings and caveats from the paper: The amount of clinical and demographic metadata varied by source and participant and was provided uncurated.

V loses 2 bases at its end and J loses 4 bases; junction bases beyond the gene matches: 8. From a lookup of the germline V gene, CDR1 and CDR2 are SGDLS and YYNGEE. Spanning cysteine to phenylalanine, the CDR3 consists of 16 amino acids. Only the CDR3 region is kept as DNA, spanning 48 bases read in frame from base 1. This clonotype originated in a person between 18 and 30 years old with COVID-19, enrolled during active disease. The sample taken for sequencing was peripheral blood. This sequence uses TRBV9 and TRBJ2-3, with TRBD1 identical over 9 junction bases. The CDR3 here reads CASSVTGGPGPDTQYF. The DNA reads as follows: TGTGCCAGCAGCGTCACAGGGGGCCCTGGTCCAGATACGCAGTATTTT. Joined to the reference TRBV9 and TRBJ2-3 proteins, this CDR3 gives the full variable domain: DSGVTQTPKHLITATGQRVTLRCSPRSGDLSVYWYQQSLDQGLQFLIQYYNGEERAKGNILERFSAQQFPDLHSELNLSSLELGDSALYFCASSVTGGPGPDTQYFGPGTRLTVL.